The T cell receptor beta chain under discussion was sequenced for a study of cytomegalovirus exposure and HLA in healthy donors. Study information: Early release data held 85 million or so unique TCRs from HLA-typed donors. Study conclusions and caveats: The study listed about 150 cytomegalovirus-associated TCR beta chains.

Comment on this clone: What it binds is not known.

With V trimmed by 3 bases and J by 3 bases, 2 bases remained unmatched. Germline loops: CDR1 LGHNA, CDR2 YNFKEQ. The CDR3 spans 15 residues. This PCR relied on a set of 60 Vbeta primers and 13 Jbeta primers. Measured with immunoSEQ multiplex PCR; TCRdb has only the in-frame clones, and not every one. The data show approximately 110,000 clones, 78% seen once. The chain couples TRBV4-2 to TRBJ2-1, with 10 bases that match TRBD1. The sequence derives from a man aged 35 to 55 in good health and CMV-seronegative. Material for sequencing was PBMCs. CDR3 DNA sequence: TGTGCCAGCAGCCACGGGACAGGGGACTACAATGAGCAGTTCTTC. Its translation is CASSHGTGDYNEQFF.